These 10 T cell receptor beta chains were all obtained from the same sample, sequenced in a study of Ad26.COV2.S vaccination and SARS-CoV-2 variants. Method: immunoSEQ multiplex PCR; TCRdb's copy keeps in-frame clones and lacks some. The sample holds approximately 450,000 clones, around 90% seen once. The treatment was: some 20 received Ad26.COV2.S at low or high dose, single or two shots; several received placebo; per-sample allocation not given. Material that was analyzed had been drawn on day 63 after the first vaccine or placebo injection. The material was peripheral blood, obtained in a trial of Ad26.COV2.S vaccine versus placebo. These receptors originate from a person between 18 and 60 years old who received the Ad26.COV2.S COVID-19 vaccine or a placebo.

The V gene is TRBV7-2, the J gene TRBJ2-1; TRBD2 is a possible D gene (5 bases). Between the trimmed V and J ends, which lost 0 bases and 3 bases, there was a span of 9 bases. The CDR3 sequence is 15 residues long. The germline V gene encodes CDR1 SGHTA and CDR2 FQGNSA. The CDR3 coding sequence is TGTGCCAGCAGCTTAGCGGGAGTTATCTACAATGAGCAGTTCTTC. Residues: CASSLAGVIYNEQFF.

The chain uses TRBV29-1 and TRBJ2-7; TRBD2 matches 10 bases. Germline CDR1 SQVTM, CDR2 ANQGSEA. The CDR3 totals 15 residues. J was trimmed by 2 bases and V by 4 bases; bases with no gene match: 8. CDR3 region: CSVVSGTSETYEQYF. The CDR3 DNA reads TGCAGCGTTGTTTCCGGGACTAGCGAGACCTACGAGCAGTACTTC.

This clone has a handful of counts. The chain couples TRBV9 to TRBJ1-6; TRBD1 matches 7 bases. This CDR3 region has 15 residues. V gave up 4 bases and J gave up 7 bases; unmatched junction bases: 8. Looked up from germline, CDR1 is SGDLS and CDR2 is YYNGEE. CDR3 DNA sequence: TGTGCCAGCAGCTCAGTACAGGGGTTCAATTCACCCCTCCACTTT. Protein sequence: CASSSVQGFNSPLHF.

The chain combines TRBV7-8 with TRBJ1-5, with 9 bases aligning to TRBD1. The CDR3 spans 13 residues. Germline V gene lookup returns CDR1 SGHVS and CDR2 FQNEAQ. J gave up 5 bases and V 8 bases, and 4 bases lay outside the gene matches. CDR3 loop: CASGTGPDQPQHF. The CDR3 nucleotides read TGTGCCAGCGGGACAGGGCCAGATCAGCCCCAGCATTTT.

The chain has TRBV27 and TRBJ2-3; 8 nucleotides match TRBD2. CDR1 MNHEY and CDR2 SMNVEV come from the germline V gene (reference sequence). CDR3 length: 15 residues. J gave up 5 bases and V 7 bases, and 11 bases lay outside the gene matches. For the CDR3, the DNA is TGTGCCAGCAATCTCGTAGCGGGAACGCAAGATACGCAGTATTTT. Amino acid sequence: CASNLVAGTQDTQYF.

V gene TRBV6-5 combines with J gene TRBJ1-2; 8 bases are a match to TRBD1. V was pared by 6 bases and J by 0 bases, with 6 bases of the junction left unmatched. The length of the CDR3 is 15 residues. Germline V gene lookup returns CDR1 MNHEY and CDR2 SVGAGI. CDR3 protein: CASRPDRGANYGYTF. CDR3 bases: TGTGCCAGCAGACCCGACAGGGGAGCTAACTATGGCTACACCTTC.

This chain uses TRBV10-3 with TRBJ1-5, with D possibly matching TRBD1 (5 bases). The CDR3 is 15 residues long. CDR1 and CDR2 from the germline V gene are ENHRY and SYGVKD. The germline V and J ends were trimmed by 0 bases and 5 bases, with 11 bases remaining between them. In DNA form, the CDR3 reads TGTGCCATCAGTGAGTCAGGACACCAGTATCAGCCCCAGCATTTT. This gives the protein CAISESGHQYQPQHF.

The rearrangement joins TRBV29-1 to TRBJ1-1, with D unresolved. This CDR3 has 11 residues. Germline values: CDR1 SQVTM, CDR2 ANQGSEA. Trimming removed 5 bases from V and 8 bases from J, with 12 bases in between. The CDR3 coding sequence is TGCAGCGTTTCATATCGGGGAGAAGCTTTCTTT. Protein sequence: CSVSYRGEAFF.

This rearrangement joins TRBV6-1 to TRBJ2-1; TRBD1 matches 8 bases. CDR3 length equals 17 residues. Trimming cost V 2 bases and J 2 bases; bases outside gene matches: 8. Germline V gene lookup returns CDR1 MNHNS and CDR2 SASEGT. CDR3 DNA sequence: TGTGCCAGCAGTGAAACCCCAGGGGGCCTCCCCTACAATGAGCAGTTCTTC. Its translation is CASSETPGGLPYNEQFF.

This chain connects TRBV9 to TRBJ1-1; 8 positions agree with TRBD1. Germline CDR1 and CDR2: SGDLS and YYNGEE. Unmatched junction bases numbered 3, after V lost 2 bases and J lost 3 bases. CDR3 size: 14 residues. The CDR3 coding sequence is TGTGCCAGCAGCGTCGGACAGGGCTACACTGAAGCTTTCTTT. Residues: CASSVGQGYTEAFF.